The table lists the clone carrying this T cell receptor (beta chain) with many counts. Its antigen is unidentified. Individuals who donated were healthy Caucasians from Russia aged roughly 6 to 95. Total RNA was extracted at no less than 6 micrograms per sample. This entry comes from a study of blood T cells in healthy people across ages. The V gene's germline CDR1 is LGHDT and CDR2 YNNKEL (reference sequence). The CDR3 is 15 amino acids. Trimming removed 2 bases from V and 5 bases from J, with 15 bases in between. A second PCR, run for about 6 to 12 cycles, used a sample-barcoded 5' primer plus a J-beta primer mix. The template-switch adaptor was a 5' adaptor with 12 random nucleotides. It tagged each cDNA molecule. Using its own MiXCR run on the 5' RACE reads, TCRdb lists one record per CDR3 protein. The table includes 650,000 to 700,000 distinct CDR3 sequences, around 32% detected once. Study-level results: The CMV status of each donor remained undetermined, and this could have confounded shifts in expanded clonotypes.

J is TRBJ1-1 and V is TRBV3-1; TRBD1 is a possible D gene (5 bases). Sequenced: blood. The sequence derives from a woman at least 80 years old in good health. The CDR3 DNA reads as TGTGCCAGCAGCCAATACTTTAGGGGCCGGACTGAAGCTTTCTTT. Translated: CASSQYFRGRTEAFF.